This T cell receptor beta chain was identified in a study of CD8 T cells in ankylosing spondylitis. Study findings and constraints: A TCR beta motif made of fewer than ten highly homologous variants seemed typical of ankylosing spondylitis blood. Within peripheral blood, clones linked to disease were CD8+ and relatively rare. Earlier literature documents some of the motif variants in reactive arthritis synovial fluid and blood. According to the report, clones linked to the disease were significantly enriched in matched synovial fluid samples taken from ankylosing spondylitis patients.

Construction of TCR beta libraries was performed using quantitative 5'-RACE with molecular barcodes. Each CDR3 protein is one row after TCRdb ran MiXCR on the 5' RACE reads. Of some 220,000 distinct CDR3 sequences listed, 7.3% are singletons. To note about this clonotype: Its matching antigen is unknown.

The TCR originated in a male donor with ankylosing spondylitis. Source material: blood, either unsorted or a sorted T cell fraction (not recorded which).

CDR3 bases: TGTGCCAGCAGCCTCCGGTCTTACCTAGCGGGCCCCTCAGATACGCAGTATTTT. Its translation: CASSLRSYLAGPSDTQYF. This sequence joins TRBV11-2 and TRBJ2-3; 8 bases agree with TRBD2. Trimming at V came to 5 bases and at J to 4 bases, leaving 17 bases not matched to a gene. CDR1 SGHAT and CDR2 FQNNGV come from the germline V gene. This CDR3 comprises 18 residues.